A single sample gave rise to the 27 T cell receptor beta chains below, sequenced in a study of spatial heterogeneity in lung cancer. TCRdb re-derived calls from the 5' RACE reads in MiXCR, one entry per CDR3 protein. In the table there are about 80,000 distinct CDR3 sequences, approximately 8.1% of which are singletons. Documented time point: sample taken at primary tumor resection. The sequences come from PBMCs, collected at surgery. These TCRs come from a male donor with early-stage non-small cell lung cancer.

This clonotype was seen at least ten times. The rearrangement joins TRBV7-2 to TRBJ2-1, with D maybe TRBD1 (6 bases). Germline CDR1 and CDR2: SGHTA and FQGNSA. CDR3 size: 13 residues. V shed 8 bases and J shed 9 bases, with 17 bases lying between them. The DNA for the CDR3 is TGTGCCAGCCTAATCGACAGGTCGGGTGAGCAGTTCTTC. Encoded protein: CASLIDRSGEQFF.

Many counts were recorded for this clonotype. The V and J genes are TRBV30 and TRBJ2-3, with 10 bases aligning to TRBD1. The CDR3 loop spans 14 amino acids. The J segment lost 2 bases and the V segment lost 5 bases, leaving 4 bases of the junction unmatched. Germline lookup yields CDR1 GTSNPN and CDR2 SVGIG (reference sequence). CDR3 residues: CAWVTGGTTDTQYF. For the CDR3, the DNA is TGTGCCTGGGTGACAGGGGGCACCACAGATACGCAGTATTTT.

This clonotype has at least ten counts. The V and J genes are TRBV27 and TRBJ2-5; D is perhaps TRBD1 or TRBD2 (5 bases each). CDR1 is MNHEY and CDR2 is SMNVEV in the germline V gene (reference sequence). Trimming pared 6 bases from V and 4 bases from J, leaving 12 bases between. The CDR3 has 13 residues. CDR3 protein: CASSPGGGETQYF. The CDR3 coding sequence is TGTGCCAGCAGCCCGGGTGGGGGAGAGACCCAGTACTTC.

The CDR3 is CSARTSGRAGDTQYF. The CDR3 DNA sequence: TGCAGTGCCAGGACTAGCGGGAGGGCTGGAGATACGCAGTATTTT. The gene calls are TRBV20-1 and TRBJ2-3; 15 nucleotides match TRBD2. Trimming removed 6 bases from V and 5 bases from J; junction bases left unmatched: 6. This CDR3 comprises 15 residues. Germline V lookup: CDR1 DFQATT, CDR2 SNEGSKA (reference sequence).

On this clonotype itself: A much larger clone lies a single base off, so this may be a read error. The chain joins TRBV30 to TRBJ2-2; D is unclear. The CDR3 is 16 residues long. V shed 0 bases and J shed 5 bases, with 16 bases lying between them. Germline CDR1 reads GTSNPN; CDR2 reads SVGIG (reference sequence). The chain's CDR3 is CAWSVQYELKTGELFF. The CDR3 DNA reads TGTGCCTGGAGTGTACAATACGAATTGAAAACCGGGGAGCTGTTTTTT.

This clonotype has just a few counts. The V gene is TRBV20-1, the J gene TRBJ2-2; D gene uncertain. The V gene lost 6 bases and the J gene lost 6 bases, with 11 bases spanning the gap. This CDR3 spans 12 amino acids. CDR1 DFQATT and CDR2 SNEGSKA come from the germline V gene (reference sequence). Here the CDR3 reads CSAINPSGELFF. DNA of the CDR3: TGCAGTGCAATAAACCCTTCCGGGGAGCTGTTTTTT.

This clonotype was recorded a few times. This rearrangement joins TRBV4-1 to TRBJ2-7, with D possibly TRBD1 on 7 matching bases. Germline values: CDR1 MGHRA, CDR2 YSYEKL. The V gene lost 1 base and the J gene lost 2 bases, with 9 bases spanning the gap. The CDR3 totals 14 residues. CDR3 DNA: TGCGCCAGCAGCCAAGCCAGGGGGGCCTACGAGCAGTACTTC. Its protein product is CASSQARGAYEQYF.

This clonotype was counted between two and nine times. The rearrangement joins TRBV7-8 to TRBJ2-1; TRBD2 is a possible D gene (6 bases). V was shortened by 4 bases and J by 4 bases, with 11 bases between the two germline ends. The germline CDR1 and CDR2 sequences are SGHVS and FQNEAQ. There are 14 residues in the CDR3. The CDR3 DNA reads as TGTGCCAGCAGCTACCGGGACTGGTACAATGAGCAGTTCTTC. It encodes CASSYRDWYNEQFF. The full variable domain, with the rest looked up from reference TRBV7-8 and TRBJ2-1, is GAGVSQSPRYKVAKRGQDVALRCDPISGHVSLFWYQQALGQGPEFLTYFQNEAQLDKSGLPSDRFFAERPEGSVSTLKIQRTQQEDSAVYLCASSYRDWYNEQFFGPGTRLTVL.

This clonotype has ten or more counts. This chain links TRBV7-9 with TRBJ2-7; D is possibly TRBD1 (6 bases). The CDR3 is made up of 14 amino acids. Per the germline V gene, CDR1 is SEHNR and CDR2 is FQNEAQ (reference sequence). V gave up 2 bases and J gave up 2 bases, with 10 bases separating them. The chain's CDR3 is CASSLYTGPYEQYF. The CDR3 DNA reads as TGTGCCAGCAGCTTATATACAGGGCCCTACGAGCAGTACTTC.

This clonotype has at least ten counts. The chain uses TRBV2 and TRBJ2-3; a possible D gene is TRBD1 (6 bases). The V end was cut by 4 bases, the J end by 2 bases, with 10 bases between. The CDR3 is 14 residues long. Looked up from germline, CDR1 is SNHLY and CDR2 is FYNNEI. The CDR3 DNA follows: TGTGCCAGCAGTGCGACAGGACCCACAGATACGCAGTATTTT. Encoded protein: CASSATGPTDTQYF.

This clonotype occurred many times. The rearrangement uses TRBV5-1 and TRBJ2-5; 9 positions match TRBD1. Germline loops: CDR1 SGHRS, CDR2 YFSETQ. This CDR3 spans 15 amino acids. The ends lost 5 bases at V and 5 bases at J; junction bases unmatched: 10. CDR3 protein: CASRATGQGGETQYF. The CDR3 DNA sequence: TGCGCCAGCAGGGCTACGGGACAGGGTGGCGAGACCCAGTACTTC.

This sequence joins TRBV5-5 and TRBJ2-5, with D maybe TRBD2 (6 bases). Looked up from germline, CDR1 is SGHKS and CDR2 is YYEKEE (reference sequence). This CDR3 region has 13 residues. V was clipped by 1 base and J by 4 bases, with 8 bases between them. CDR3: CASSLWGVETQYF. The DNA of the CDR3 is TGTGCCAGCAGCTTGTGGGGGGTAGAGACCCAGTACTTC.

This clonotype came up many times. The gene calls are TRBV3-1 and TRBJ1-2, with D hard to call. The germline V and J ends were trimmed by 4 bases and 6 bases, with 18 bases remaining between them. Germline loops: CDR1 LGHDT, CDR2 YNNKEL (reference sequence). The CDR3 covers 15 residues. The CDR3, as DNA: TGTGCCAGCAGCCCCACTAAGGGCAGTCAGAATGGCTACACCTTC. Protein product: CASSPTKGSQNGYTF.

Here the CDR3 reads CASSLKRSPYNEQFF. The CDR3 DNA follows: TGTGCCAGCAGTTTAAAGCGGTCCCCCTACAATGAGCAGTTCTTC. The chain links TRBV12-3 or TRBV12-4 to TRBJ2-1, with TRBD2 as a possible D gene (5 bases). There are 15 residues in the CDR3. V was clipped by 2 bases and J by 2 bases, with 10 bases between them.

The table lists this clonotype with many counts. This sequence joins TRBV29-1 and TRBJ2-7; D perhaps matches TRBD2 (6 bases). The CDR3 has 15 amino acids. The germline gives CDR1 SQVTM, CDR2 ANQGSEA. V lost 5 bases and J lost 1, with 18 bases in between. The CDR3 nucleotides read TGCAGCGTTCTCTCCCGGGAGCAACCATCCTACGAGCAGTACTTC. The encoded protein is CSVLSREQPSYEQYF.

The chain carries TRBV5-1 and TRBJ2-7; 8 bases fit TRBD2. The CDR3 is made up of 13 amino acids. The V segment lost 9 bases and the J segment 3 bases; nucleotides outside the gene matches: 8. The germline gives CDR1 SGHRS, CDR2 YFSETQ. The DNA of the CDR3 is TGCGCCACGTCGCTCGCGGGAGGCTACGAGCAGTACTTC. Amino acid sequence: CATSLAGGYEQYF.

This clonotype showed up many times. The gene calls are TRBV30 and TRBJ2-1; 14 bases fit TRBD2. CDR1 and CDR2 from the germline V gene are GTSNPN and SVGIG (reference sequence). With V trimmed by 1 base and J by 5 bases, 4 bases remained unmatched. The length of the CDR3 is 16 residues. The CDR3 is CAWSAPGLAGDNEQFF. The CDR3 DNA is TGTGCCTGGAGTGCTCCGGGACTAGCGGGAGACAATGAGCAGTTCTTC.

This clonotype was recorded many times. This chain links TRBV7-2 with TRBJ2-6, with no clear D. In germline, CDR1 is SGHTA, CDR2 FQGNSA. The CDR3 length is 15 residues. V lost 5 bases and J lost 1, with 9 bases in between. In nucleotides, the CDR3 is TGTGCCAGCAGCCTGGCGGCTTCTGGGGCCAACGTCCTGACTTTC. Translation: CASSLAASGANVLTF.

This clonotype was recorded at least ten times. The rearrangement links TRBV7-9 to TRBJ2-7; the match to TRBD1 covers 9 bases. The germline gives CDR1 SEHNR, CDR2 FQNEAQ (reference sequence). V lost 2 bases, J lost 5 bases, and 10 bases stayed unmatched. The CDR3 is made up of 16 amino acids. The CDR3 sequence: CASSLMGGQGVDEQYF. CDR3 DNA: TGTGCCAGCAGCTTAATGGGGGGACAGGGAGTTGACGAGCAGTACTTC.

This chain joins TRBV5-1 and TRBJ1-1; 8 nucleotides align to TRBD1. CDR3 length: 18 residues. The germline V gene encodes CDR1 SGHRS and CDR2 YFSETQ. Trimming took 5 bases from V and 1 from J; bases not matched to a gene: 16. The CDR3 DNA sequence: TGCGCCAGCAGACCCACCCCAGGGGGCGCGCTGCCGAACACTGAAGCTTTCTTT. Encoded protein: CASRPTPGGALPNTEAFF.

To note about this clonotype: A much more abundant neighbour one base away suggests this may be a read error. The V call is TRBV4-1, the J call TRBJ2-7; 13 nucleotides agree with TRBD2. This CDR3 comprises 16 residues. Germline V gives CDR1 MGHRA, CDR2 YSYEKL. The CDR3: CAGSQDQSRLAGGGYF. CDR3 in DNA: TGCGCCGGCAGCCAAGATCAGTCGAGACTAGCGGGAGGAGGTTACTTC.

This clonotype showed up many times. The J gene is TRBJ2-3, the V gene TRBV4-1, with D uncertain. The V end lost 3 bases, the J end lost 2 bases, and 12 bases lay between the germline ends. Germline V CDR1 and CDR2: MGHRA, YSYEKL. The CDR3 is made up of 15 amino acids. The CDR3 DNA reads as TGCGCCAGCAGCCACCGTGAGGCCCCCACAGATACGCAGTATTTT. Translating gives CASSHREAPTDTQYF.

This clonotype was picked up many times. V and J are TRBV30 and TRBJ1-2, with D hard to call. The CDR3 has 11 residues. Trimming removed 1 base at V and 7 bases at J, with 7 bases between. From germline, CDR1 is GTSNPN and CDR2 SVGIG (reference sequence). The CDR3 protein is CAWSAMIGYTF. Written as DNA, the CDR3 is TGTGCCTGGAGTGCCATGATTGGCTACACCTTC.

The DNA for the CDR3 is TGTGCCAGCAGCCTCCGGGGCGGGAGGGCCAATAATGAGCAGTTCTTC. It is translated as CASSLRGGRANNEQFF. V usage is TRBV7-2 and J usage is TRBJ2-1; 9 bases are shared with TRBD2. CDR3 length: 16 residues. Germline lookup yields CDR1 SGHTA and CDR2 FQGNSA. The V gene end was trimmed by 5 bases and the J gene end by 7 bases; junction bases not matched to a gene: 12.

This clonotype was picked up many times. CDR3 sequence (DNA): TGTGCCAGCAGCCCCGACCTCGGGGCGGGGGGCTACGAGCAGTACTTC. This gives the protein CASSPDLGAGGYEQYF. The chain couples TRBV4-2 to TRBJ2-7; TRBD2 matches at 8 bases. There are 16 residues in the CDR3. The V segment lost 4 bases and the J segment 3 bases; nucleotides outside the gene matches: 11. Per the germline V gene, CDR1 is LGHNA and CDR2 is YNFKEQ.

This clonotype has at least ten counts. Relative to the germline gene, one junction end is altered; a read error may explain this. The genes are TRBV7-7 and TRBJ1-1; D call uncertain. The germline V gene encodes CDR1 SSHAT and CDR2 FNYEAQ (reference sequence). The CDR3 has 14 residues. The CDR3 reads CASSLLGKNTEAFF. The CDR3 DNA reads TGTGCTAGCAGCTTACTGGGGAAGAACACTGAAGCTTTCTTT.

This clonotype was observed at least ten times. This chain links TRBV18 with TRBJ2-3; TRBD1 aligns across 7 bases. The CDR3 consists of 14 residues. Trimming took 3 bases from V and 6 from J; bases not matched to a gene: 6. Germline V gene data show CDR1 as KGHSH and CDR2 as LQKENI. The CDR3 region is CASSPPGTADTQYF. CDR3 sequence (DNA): TGTGCCAGCTCACCCCCTGGGACAGCCGATACGCAGTATTTT.